This entry is about one T cell receptor (beta chain). Its antigen is still unknown. This entry is derived from a study of cytomegalovirus exposure and HLA in healthy donors. Study-wide background: Genotyping showed less than 85% of 350 to 400 donors falling in the Caucasian-associated ancestry cluster. Study conclusions and caveats: The authors judged a highly shared variant cluster likely a sequencing artifact. There were some V segments, including TRBV6-2 and TRBV6-3, excluded as indistinguishable.

Researchers ran the PCR with 60 Vbeta and 13 Jbeta primers. Sequencing was performed with immunoSEQ multiplex PCR; in TCRdb, only in-frame clones are kept and a portion is missing. The sample holds 65,000 to 95,000 clones, around 80% seen once. This CDR3 spans 14 amino acids. Germline V CDR1 and CDR2: SNHLY, FYNNEI. Trimming cost V 6 bases and J 7 bases, with 15 bases left between them. This TCR derives from a man aged 30 to 39 in good health and CMV-seronegative. The genes are TRBV2 and TRBJ2-2; TRBD1 might be the D (6 bases). Sequencing input: PBMCs. The CDR3 DNA reads TGTGCCAGCAGGATAGGGGGAAAAGACGGGGAGCTGTTTTTT. Translated, it gives CASRIGGKDGELFF.